One and the same sample provided the 20 T cell receptor beta chains below, sequenced in a study of control samples from healthy donors and cancer patients. Profiling relied on immunoSEQ multiplex PCR, and the TCRdb table lists in-frame clones only, not all of them. Here the sample spans 90,000 to 150,000 clones, 89% being singletons. Material: blood. The receptors derive from a man aged 50-60 years in good health.

This chain uses TRBV5-1 with TRBJ2-5, with TRBD2 as a possible D gene (6 bases). From germline, CDR1 is SGHRS and CDR2 YFSETQ. V lost 0 bases to trimming and J lost 1 base, with 7 bases between them. The CDR3 totals 14 residues. The CDR3 nucleotides read TGCGCCAGCAGCTTGGGGGGAGGCCAAGAGACCCAGTACTTC. Translation: CASSLGGGQETQYF.

This clone was detected a few times. The chain is built from TRBV2 and TRBJ1-2; 7 nucleotides match TRBD1. Trimming at V came to 3 bases and at J to 1 base, leaving 5 bases not matched to a gene. This CDR3 contains 15 residues. Per the germline V gene, CDR1 is SNHLY and CDR2 is FYNNEI. The CDR3 sequence: CASSEGQNDNYGYTF. CDR3 nucleotides: TGTGCCAGCAGTGAGGGACAGAACGATAACTATGGCTACACCTTC.

This clone came up once. Relative to the germline gene, one junction end is altered; a read error may explain this. The chain carries TRBV5-1 and TRBJ1-1; D is possibly TRBD1 (5 bases). The CDR3 covers 14 residues. Germline V lookup: CDR1 SGHRS, CDR2 YFSETQ. The DNA of the CDR3 is TGCGCCAGCAGCTTGATGTCTGACAGCACTGAGGCTTTCTTT. Protein product: CASSLMSDSTEAFF.

This chain uses TRBV30 with TRBJ2-4; possibly TRBD1 or TRBD2 for D (5 bases each). V was trimmed by 2 bases and J by 2 bases, leaving 10 bases between them. Germline assignment: CDR1 GTSNPN and CDR2 SVGIG (reference sequence). The CDR3 runs to 14 residues. The CDR3 protein is CAWSLGPTKNIQYF. Here the CDR3 DNA reads TGTGCCTGGAGTTTGGGACCTACCAAAAACATTCAGTACTTC.

The chain links TRBV29-1 to TRBJ2-4, with D possibly matching TRBD1 (5 bases). Germline V gene sequence: CDR1 SQVTM, CDR2 ANQGSEA. V was trimmed by 6 bases and J by 6 bases, leaving 12 bases between them. This CDR3 has 12 amino acids. CDR3 residues: CSVAQGSNIQYF. The CDR3 DNA is TGCAGCGTAGCCCAGGGTTCAAACATTCAGTACTTC.

The chain recombines TRBV2 with TRBJ2-3; 9 bases fit TRBD2. The V and J ends lost 11 bases and 7 bases, in that order; junction bases with no gene match: 13. The CDR3 length is 14 residues. Germline-derived CDR1 and CDR2 are SNHLY and FYNNEI. In DNA form, the CDR3 reads TGTGCCGGGGGGGCTAGCGGGGCCGAGAATACGCAGTATTTT. Protein product: CAGGASGAENTQYF.

Only one count was recorded for this clone. The rearrangement joins TRBV5-1 to TRBJ1-3; the match to TRBD1 covers 7 bases. The J segment lost 4 bases and the V segment lost 0 bases, leaving 16 bases of the junction unmatched. Germline V gene data show CDR1 as SGHRS and CDR2 as YFSETQ. CDR3 length: 19 amino acids. The DNA for the CDR3 is TGCGCCAGCAGCTTGGCCCCTGCGACAGGGCTTGGTGCGGGAAACACCATATATTTT. Amino acids: CASSLAPATGLGAGNTIYF.

This rearrangement joins TRBV12-5 to TRBJ1-2, with 7 nucleotides matching TRBD1. Germline V gene sequence: CDR1 LGHNT, CDR2 FRNRAP. This CDR3 contains 16 residues. V lost 1 base to trimming and J lost 0 bases; unmatched junction nucleotides: 5. The CDR3 is CASGLGQGSANYGYTF. The CDR3 bases are TGTGCTAGTGGTTTGGGACAGGGTTCAGCTAACTATGGCTACACCTTC.

This clone is a singleton in its sample. This sequence joins TRBV5-6 and TRBJ2-7; D gene ambiguous. Germline V gene sequence: CDR1 SGHDT, CDR2 YYEEEE. The CDR3 loop spans 13 amino acids. Trimming pared 5 bases from V and 4 bases from J, leaving 13 bases between. Here the CDR3 DNA reads TGTGCCAGCAGTCACCCCAACCAATACGAGCAGTACTTC. Translated, it gives CASSHPNQYEQYF.

This chain joins TRBV19 and TRBJ2-7; maybe TRBD1 (6 bases). The V and J ends lost 5 bases and 1 base respectively, with 18 bases between them. From germline, CDR1 is LNHDA and CDR2 SQIVND (reference sequence). The CDR3 sequence is 16 residues long. The CDR3 here is CASSLRQAPQSYEQYF. The CDR3 nucleotides read TGTGCCAGTAGTCTTCGACAGGCGCCCCAATCCTACGAGCAGTACTTC.

The gene calls are TRBV5-6 and TRBJ2-6; 7 bases fit TRBD2. There are 17 residues in the CDR3. Germline lookup yields CDR1 SGHDT and CDR2 YYEEEE. V lost 3 bases, J lost 0 bases, and 6 bases stayed unmatched. The CDR3 is CASSWEGPSSGANVLTF. As DNA, the CDR3 is TGTGCCAGCAGCTGGGAGGGCCCGAGCTCTGGGGCCAACGTCCTGACTTTC.

A single count supports this clone. V is TRBV3-1 (or the pseudogene TRBV3-2) and J is TRBJ2-7; possibly TRBD2 for D (6 bases). CDR1 is LGHDT and CDR2 is YNNKEL in the germline V gene (reference sequence). The CDR3 runs to 14 residues. V lost 5 bases, J lost 1 base, and 12 bases lay in between. The CDR3 spells CASSAGLTSYEQYF. The CDR3 DNA is TGTGCCAGCAGCGCGGGACTGACATCCTACGAGCAGTACTTC.

J is TRBJ2-5 and V is TRBV27; 12 nucleotides align to TRBD2. Trimming removed 6 bases from V and 5 bases from J; junction bases left unmatched: 7. The CDR3 extends over 15 amino acids. Germline V lookup: CDR1 MNHEY, CDR2 SMNVEV (reference sequence). CDR3 nucleotide sequence: TGTGCCAGCAGCTCAGGACTAGCGGGGTTGGAGACCCAGTACTTC. It yields the protein CASSSGLAGLETQYF.

The V and J genes are TRBV12-3 or TRBV12-4 and TRBJ1-2; D not resolved. CDR3 length equals 12 residues. The V end lost 3 bases, the J end lost 8 bases, and 10 bases lay between the germline ends. The CDR3 sequence: CASSLDLRGYTF. In DNA form, the CDR3 reads TGTGCCAGCAGTTTGGACCTCAGAGGCTACACCTTC.

The chain links TRBV5-4 to TRBJ2-2; 8 bases are shared with TRBD2. The CDR3 has 16 residues. Per the germline V gene, CDR1 is SGHNT and CDR2 is YYREEE (reference sequence). V shed 0 bases and J 2 bases; nucleotides not matched to a gene: 3. This CDR3 is CASSLETSANTGELFF. DNA for the CDR3: TGTGCCAGCAGCTTGGAGACTAGCGCCAACACCGGGGAGCTGTTTTTT.

The chain joins TRBV5-1 to TRBJ1-1; D may be TRBD1 (5 bases). Between the trimmed V and J ends, which lost 0 bases and 0 bases, there was a span of 12 bases. CDR3 length: 16 residues. Germline V gives CDR1 SGHRS, CDR2 YFSETQ. The CDR3 coding sequence is TGCGCCAGCAGCTTGGAAGGGGCAGGTATGAACACTGAAGCTTTCTTT. It encodes CASSLEGAGMNTEAFF. Filled out from reference TRBV5-1 and TRBJ1-1, the complete variable domain reads KAGVTQTPRYLIKTRGQQVTLSCSPISGHRSVSWYQQTPGQGLQFLFEYFSETQRNKGNFPGRFSGRQFSNSRSEMNVSTLELGDSALYLCASSLEGAGMNTEAFFGQGTRLTVV.

A note on this clone: The same CDR3 arises from other DNA sequences in this sample as well. The rearrangement joins TRBV12-3 or TRBV12-4 to TRBJ2-5, with no clear D. The V end was cut by 1 base, the J end by 2 bases, with 2 bases between. This CDR3 contains 12 residues. CDR3 nucleotide sequence: TGTGCCAGCAGTTTAGGTCAAGAGACCCAGTACTTC. It yields the protein CASSLGQETQYF.

The chain has TRBV7-2 and TRBJ2-3, with TRBD1 identical over 7 bases. The V and J ends lost 2 bases and 2 bases, in that order; junction bases with no gene match: 1. The germline CDR1 and CDR2 sequences are SGHTA and FQGNSA. This CDR3 has 14 amino acids. This CDR3 is CASSLKGATDTQYF. The CDR3 region has the DNA TGTGCCAGCAGCTTAAAGGGGGCCACAGATACGCAGTATTTT. The full variable domain, rest sourced from reference TRBV7-2 and TRBJ2-3, is GAGVSQSPSNKVTEKGKDVELRCDPISGHTALYWYRQSLGQGLEFLIYFQGNSAPDKSGLPSDRFSAERTGGSVSTLTIQRTQQEDSAVYLCASSLKGATDTQYFGPGTRLTVL.

The chain combines TRBV24-1 with TRBJ2-1, with D possibly being TRBD2 (5 bases). Trimming took 0 bases from V and 5 from J, leaving 13 bases between them. The CDR3 has 16 amino acids. Germline loops: CDR1 KGHDR, CDR2 SFDVKD. The CDR3 spells CATSDLGLRENNEQFF. CDR3 DNA: TGTGCCACCAGTGATTTGGGACTCCGGGAAAACAATGAGCAGTTCTTC.

The chain couples TRBV19 to TRBJ1-6, with 7 positions matching TRBD1. Trimming at V came to 4 bases and at J to 7 bases, leaving 4 bases not matched to a gene. The CDR3 covers 14 residues. Germline CDR1 LNHDA, CDR2 SQIVND (reference sequence). CDR3 in DNA: TGTGCCAGTAGTAAGACAGGGTTAAATTCACCCCTCCACTTT. It is translated as CASSKTGLNSPLHF.